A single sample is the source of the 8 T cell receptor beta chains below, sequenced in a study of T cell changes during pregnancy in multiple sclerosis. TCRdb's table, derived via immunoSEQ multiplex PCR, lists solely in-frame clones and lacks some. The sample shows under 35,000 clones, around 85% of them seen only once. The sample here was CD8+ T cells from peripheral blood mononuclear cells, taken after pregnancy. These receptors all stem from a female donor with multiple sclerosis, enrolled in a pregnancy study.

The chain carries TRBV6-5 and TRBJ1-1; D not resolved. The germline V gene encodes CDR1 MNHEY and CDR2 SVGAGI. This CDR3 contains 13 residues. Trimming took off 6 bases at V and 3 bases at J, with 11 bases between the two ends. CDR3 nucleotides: TGTGCCAGCAGGCTACCGGGAGACACTGAAGCTTTCTTT. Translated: CASRLPGDTEAFF.

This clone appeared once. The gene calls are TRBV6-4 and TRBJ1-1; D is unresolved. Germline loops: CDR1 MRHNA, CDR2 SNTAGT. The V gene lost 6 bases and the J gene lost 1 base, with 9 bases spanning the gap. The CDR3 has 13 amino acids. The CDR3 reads CASSLRENTEAFF. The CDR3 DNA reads TGTGCCAGCAGCCTCCGGGAGAACACTGAAGCTTTCTTT.

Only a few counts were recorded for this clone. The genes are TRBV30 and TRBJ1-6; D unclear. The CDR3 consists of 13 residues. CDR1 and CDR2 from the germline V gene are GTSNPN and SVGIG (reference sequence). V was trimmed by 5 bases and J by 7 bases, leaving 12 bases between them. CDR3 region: CAWGLTTNSPLHF. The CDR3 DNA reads TGTGCCTGGGGACTTACGACCAATTCACCCCTCCACTTT.

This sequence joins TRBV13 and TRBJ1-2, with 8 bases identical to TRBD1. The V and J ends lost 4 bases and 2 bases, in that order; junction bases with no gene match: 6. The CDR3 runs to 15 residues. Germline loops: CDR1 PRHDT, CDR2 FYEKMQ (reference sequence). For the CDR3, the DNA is TGTGCCAGCAGCTATGGGACAGGTTCGAACTATGGCTACACCTTC. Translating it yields CASSYGTGSNYGYTF.

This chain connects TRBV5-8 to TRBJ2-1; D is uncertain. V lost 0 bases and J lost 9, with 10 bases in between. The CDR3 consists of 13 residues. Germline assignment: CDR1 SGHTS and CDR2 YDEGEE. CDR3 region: CASSLGAHVEQFF. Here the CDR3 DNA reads TGTGCCAGCAGCTTGGGGGCCCACGTTGAGCAGTTCTTC.

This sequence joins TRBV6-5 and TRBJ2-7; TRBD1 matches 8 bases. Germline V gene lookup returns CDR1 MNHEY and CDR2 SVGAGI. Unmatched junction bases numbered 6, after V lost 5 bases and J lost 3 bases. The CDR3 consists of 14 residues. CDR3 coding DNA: TGTGCCAGCAGTGTACAGGGGGGAAGCTACGAGCAGTACTTC. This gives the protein CASSVQGGSYEQYF.

The CDR3: CASSLSGVDQPQHF. The CDR3 coding sequence is TGTGCCAGCAGTCTCTCCGGGGTCGATCAGCCCCAGCATTTT. The chain uses TRBV2 and TRBJ1-5; D is unclear. CDR3 length: 14 residues. With 5 bases removed from V and 5 bases from J, the gap between germline ends came to 13 bases. Germline CDR1 SNHLY, CDR2 FYNNEI.

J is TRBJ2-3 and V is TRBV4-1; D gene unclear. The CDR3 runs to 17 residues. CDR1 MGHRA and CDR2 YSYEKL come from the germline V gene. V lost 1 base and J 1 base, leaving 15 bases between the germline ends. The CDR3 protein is CASSQVPGSRGTDTQYF. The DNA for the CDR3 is TGCGCCAGCAGCCAAGTACCCGGGTCAAGAGGCACAGATACGCAGTATTTT.